This TCR beta chain was profiled in a study of cytotoxic CD8 clonotypes in ibrutinib-treated CLL. Study background: Recorded responses included approximately 25 partial and 2 complete; following median 68 months, 14 stayed remitted and around 12 progressed. Study results and caveats: Public clonotypes, an uncommon group, contracted or remained stable on treatment.

Data came from immunoSEQ multiplex PCR; TCRdb stores just in-frame clones and leaves some out. The table has around 200,000 clones, roughly 79% seen once. With regard to this clone: What it recognizes is unknown.

The sequences come from PBMCs, collected after 12 months of ibrutinib treatment. The TCR sequence derives from a human donor with chronic lymphocytic leukemia.

CDR3 sequence (DNA): TGTGCCAGCAGCTTCCCGTTGCGGGGGGGGACCTACAATGAGCAGTTCTTC. Its translation is CASSFPLRGGTYNEQFF. The chain is built from TRBV5-6 and TRBJ2-1; the match to TRBD2 covers 9 bases. Germline V gene data show CDR1 as SGHDT and CDR2 as YYEEEE. V was clipped by 2 bases and J by 2 bases; unmatched bases: 8. This CDR3 is 17 amino acids long.